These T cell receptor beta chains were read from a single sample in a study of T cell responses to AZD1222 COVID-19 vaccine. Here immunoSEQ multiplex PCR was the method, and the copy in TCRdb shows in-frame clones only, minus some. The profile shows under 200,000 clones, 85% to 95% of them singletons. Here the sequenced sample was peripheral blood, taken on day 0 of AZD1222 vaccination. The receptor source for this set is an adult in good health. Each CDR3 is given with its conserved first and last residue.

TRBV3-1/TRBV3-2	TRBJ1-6	CASSSTGENSPLHF
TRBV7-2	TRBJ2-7	CASTPGGTLSYEQYF
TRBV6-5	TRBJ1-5	CASLSNSGPQHF
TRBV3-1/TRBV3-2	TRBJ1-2	CASSPPGQGRYGYTF
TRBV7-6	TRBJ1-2	CASSFGGGQGAYGYTF
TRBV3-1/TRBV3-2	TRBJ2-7	CASSHGNPKTYEQYF
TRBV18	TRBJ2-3	CASSPPTSNTDTQYF
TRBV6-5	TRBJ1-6	CASSSPGQGVNSPLHF
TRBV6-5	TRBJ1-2	CASNPMWGGQGYTF
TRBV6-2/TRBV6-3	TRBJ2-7	CASSYEQGLIYEQYF
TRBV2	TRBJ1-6	CASSDQGNSPLHF
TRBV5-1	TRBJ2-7	CASSLQGPSYEQYF
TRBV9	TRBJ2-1	CASSEASGGAFGEQFF
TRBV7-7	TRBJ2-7	CASSPGTETYEQYF
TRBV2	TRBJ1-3	CASSEYRTFSGNTIYF
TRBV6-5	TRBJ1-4	CASSYSRDRREKLFF
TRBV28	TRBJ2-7	CASSSRGEQYF
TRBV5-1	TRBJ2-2	CASSWGQDNRELFF
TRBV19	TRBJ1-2	CASMAPAGYGYTF
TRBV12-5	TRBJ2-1	CASGSGLSEWNEQFF
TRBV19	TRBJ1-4	CASKRAAGYVGKLFF
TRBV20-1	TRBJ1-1	CSASRVVTARGEAFF
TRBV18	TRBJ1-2	CASSPSGTADGYTF
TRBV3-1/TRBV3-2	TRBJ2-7	CASSHGAVSTPLYF
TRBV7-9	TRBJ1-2	CASSLVQGQGNYGYTF
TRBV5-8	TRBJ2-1	CASSKDGLAYNEQFF
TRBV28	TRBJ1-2	CASSLHRGRGYTF
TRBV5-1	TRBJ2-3	CASSLTSGASTDTQYF
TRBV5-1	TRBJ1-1	CASSWERGLGAFF
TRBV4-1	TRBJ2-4	CASSLSDSKVYIQYF
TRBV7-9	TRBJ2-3	CASSPDVTDTQYF
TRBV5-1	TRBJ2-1	CASSLGGTGFYNEQFF
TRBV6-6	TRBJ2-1	CASSPYSTESSYNEQFF
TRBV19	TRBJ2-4	CASSSEFQNIQYF
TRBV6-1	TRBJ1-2	CASSEDVRDDYGYTF
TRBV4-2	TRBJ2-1	CASSLTASGAGYNEQFF
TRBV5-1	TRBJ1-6	CASSLVGGLQNSPLHF
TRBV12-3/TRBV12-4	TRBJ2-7	CASSPSWFEQYF
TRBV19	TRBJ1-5	CASSQQYNQPQHF
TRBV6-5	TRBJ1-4	CASRGTGTANEKLFF
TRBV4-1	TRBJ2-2	CASSQGEVGRGRKGTGELFF
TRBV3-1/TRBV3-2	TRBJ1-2	CASSQDWGGYTF
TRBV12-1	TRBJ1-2	CASSLRAPVDYGYTF
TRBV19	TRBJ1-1	CASTASIGNTEAFF
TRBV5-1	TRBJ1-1	CASTLNGGDTEAFF
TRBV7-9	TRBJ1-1	CASSRDAFAEAFF
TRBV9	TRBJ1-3	CASSVVAGASGNTIYF
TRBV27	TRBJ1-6	CASTPAYNSPLHF
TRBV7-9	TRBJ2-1	CASSSRDRENNEQFF
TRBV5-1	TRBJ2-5	CASSLGRAAGETQYF
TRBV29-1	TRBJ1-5	CSVAGRSNQPQHF